This TCR beta chain was sequenced during a study of T cell responses to AZD1222 COVID-19 vaccine. Clones were read by immunoSEQ multiplex PCR, and TCRdb kept only the in-frame ones, dropping some. The sample contains around 70,000 clones, roughly 85% of which appear only once. This receptor was obtained from an adult in good health. Here the sequenced sample was peripheral blood, taken on day 0 of AZD1222 vaccination.

CDR3 in DNA: TGTGCCAGCAGCTTAGAAATCAGCCAGCCCCAGCATTTT. This sequence encodes CASSLEISQPQHF. This rearrangement joins TRBV11-2 to TRBJ1-5, with D unresolved. The V end lost 0 bases, the J end lost 7 bases, and 7 bases lay between the germline ends. The CDR3 extends over 13 amino acids. Germline CDR1 is SGHAT and CDR2 is FQNNGV. The full variable domain, rest sourced from reference TRBV11-2 and TRBJ1-5, is EAGVAQSPRYKIIEKRQSVAFWCNPISGHATLYWYQQILGQGPKLLIQFQNNGVVDDSQLPKDRFSAERLKGVDSTLKIQPAKLEDSAVYLCASSLEISQPQHFGDGTRLSIL.